Following are 21 T cell receptor beta chains from one sample sequenced in a study of blood T cell repertoires in COVID-19. Measured with immunoSEQ multiplex PCR; TCRdb has only the in-frame clones, and not every one. The data show 220,000 or so clones, 84% seen once. Input material: PBMCs or T cells enriched from blood (not recorded which). Receptors originate from a woman aged 40 to 55 who had recovered from COVID-19.

The rearrangement links TRBV29-1 to TRBJ2-7; 10 nucleotides agree with TRBD1. The CDR3 covers 11 residues. Trimming at V came to 4 bases and at J to 9 bases, leaving 3 bases not matched to a gene. Germline V lookup: CDR1 SQVTM, CDR2 ANQGSEA. In DNA form, the CDR3 reads TGCAGCGTTGGGGACAGGGGCTGGCAGTACTTC. Encoded protein: CSVGDRGWQYF.

The V and J genes are TRBV10-3 and TRBJ1-1; no firm D call. CDR3 length: 13 residues. V lost 10 bases, J lost 1 base, and 13 bases lay in between. Germline V gene data show CDR1 as ENHRY and CDR2 as SYGVKD. This chain's CDR3 is CATVRSENTEAFF. CDR3 bases: TGTGCCACCGTGCGCAGCGAGAACACTGAAGCTTTCTTT.

This chain uses TRBV5-6 with TRBJ1-4, with a weak D call TRBD1 (5 bases). V lost 6 bases and J lost 8, with 20 bases in between. The length of the CDR3 is 15 residues. Germline V gene sequence: CDR1 SGHDT, CDR2 YYEEEE. In nucleotides, the CDR3 is TGTGCCAGCACCACGGTCCAGGCAGGGTTGGAAAAACTGTTTTTT. Translation gives CASTTVQAGLEKLFF.

This clone came up once. The chain recombines TRBV9 with TRBJ2-3, with D maybe TRBD2 (5 bases). Germline CDR1 SGDLS, CDR2 YYNGEE. Trimming stripped 3 bases from V and 6 bases from J, with 17 bases between. CDR3 length: 15 residues. In nucleotides, the CDR3 is TGTGCCAGCAGCGGATTCCCGGGGTCTGCGGATACGCAGTATTTT. Its protein is CASSGFPGSADTQYF. Full variable domain (remainder filled in from reference TRBV9 and TRBJ2-3): DSGVTQTPKHLITATGQRVTLRCSPRSGDLSVYWYQQSLDQGLQFLIQYYNGEERAKGNILERFSAQQFPDLHSELNLSSLELGDSALYFCASSGFPGSADTQYFGPGTRLTVL.

This chain connects TRBV2 to TRBJ1-5, with D possibly being TRBD1 (6 bases). Germline-derived CDR1 and CDR2 are SNHLY and FYNNEI. Trimming stripped 8 bases from V and 2 bases from J, with 10 bases between. CDR3 length equals 13 residues. The CDR3 sequence is CASGGEGNQPQHF. In DNA, the CDR3 is TGTGCCAGCGGGGGCGAAGGCAATCAGCCCCAGCATTTT.

The V and J genes are TRBV18 and TRBJ2-1, with 12 bases aligning to TRBD2. V was clipped by 2 bases and J by 0 bases; unmatched bases: 8. The CDR3 sequence is 19 residues long. CDR1 is KGHSH, CDR2 LQKENI, per germline. The CDR3 protein is CASSPRLAGGPSSYNEQFF. The CDR3 nucleotides read TGTGCCAGCTCACCAAGGCTAGCGGGAGGGCCGAGCTCCTACAATGAGCAGTTCTTC.

J is TRBJ1-5 and V is TRBV27; the D gene is possibly TRBD1 (5 bases). The germline V gene encodes CDR1 MNHEY and CDR2 SMNVEV (reference sequence). V lost 3 bases to trimming and J lost 9 bases, with 15 bases between them. This CDR3 is built from 14 residues. CDR3 in amino acids: CASSFPDNGRPQHF. Here the CDR3 DNA reads TGTGCCAGCAGTTTCCCGGACAACGGTAGGCCCCAGCATTTT.

The chain recombines TRBV30 with TRBJ1-2; TRBD1 might be the D (6 bases). The CDR3 totals 15 residues. Germline lookup yields CDR1 GTSNPN and CDR2 SVGIG (reference sequence). Between the trimmed V and J ends, which lost 0 bases and 2 bases, there was a span of 13 bases. CDR3 DNA: TGTGCCTGGAGTGTTAGGGACACAATCAACTATGGCTACACCTTC. It is translated as CAWSVRDTINYGYTF.

This clone was found once. The V gene is TRBV7-8, the J gene TRBJ1-1, with D perhaps matching TRBD1 (5 bases). The CDR3 totals 15 residues. V was trimmed by 3 bases and J by 3 bases, leaving 14 bases between them. Germline V gene sequence: CDR1 SGHVS, CDR2 FQNEAQ. CDR3 amino acids: CASSLSGGRDTEAFF. CDR3 DNA: TGTGCCAGCAGCTTGTCGGGGGGTCGAGACACTGAAGCTTTCTTT.

The chain uses TRBV2 and TRBJ2-1; 7 nucleotides agree with TRBD2. This CDR3 spans 14 amino acids. The germline gives CDR1 SNHLY, CDR2 FYNNEI. V was pared by 0 bases and J by 8 bases, with 4 bases of the junction left unmatched. The CDR3 DNA reads as TGTGCCAGCAGTGAAGCATGGGGGGGGGATGAGCAGTTCTTC. Its translation is CASSEAWGGDEQFF.

The CDR3 DNA reads TGTGCCAGCAGTCTAGGACAGGGGGGATACTACGAGCAGTACTTC. Its protein product is CASSLGQGGYYEQYF. V usage is TRBV27 and J usage is TRBJ2-7; TRBD1 aligns across 10 bases. Germline V gene sequence: CDR1 MNHEY, CDR2 SMNVEV (reference sequence). CDR3 length: 15 amino acids. V lost 5 bases and J lost 3; bases outside the gene matches: 7.

This chain joins TRBV19 and TRBJ1-1; D may be TRBD1 (6 bases). The CDR3 is 14 amino acids. V was trimmed by 9 bases and J by 1 base, leaving 15 bases between them. Germline V gene sequence: CDR1 LNHDA, CDR2 SQIVND (reference sequence). Here the CDR3 DNA reads TGTGCCAGCTTGAACAGGGCGGGGAACACTGAAGCTTTCTTT. This sequence encodes CASLNRAGNTEAFF.

The genes are TRBV29-1 and TRBJ2-3, with D possibly TRBD1 on 6 matching bases. Trimming cost V 7 bases and J 1 base, with 15 bases left between them. The CDR3 is 14 residues long. Germline lookup yields CDR1 SQVTM and CDR2 ANQGSEA. The CDR3 here is CSAARTARTDTQYF. The CDR3 region has the DNA TGCAGCGCCGCCCGGACAGCCCGCACAGATACGCAGTATTTT.

The V gene is TRBV10-3, the J gene TRBJ1-2, with 7 positions matching TRBD1. After removal of 6 bases from V and 4 bases from J, the junction contained 14 bases not matched to a gene. The CDR3 is made up of 16 amino acids. Germline V gene data show CDR1 as ENHRY and CDR2 as SYGVKD. CDR3 in amino acids: CAIRETGNRTFYGYTF. In DNA form, the CDR3 reads TGTGCCATCAGGGAGACAGGGAACCGCACGTTCTATGGCTACACCTTC.

This sequence joins TRBV10-3 and TRBJ1-1, with D unclear. Germline V CDR1 and CDR2: ENHRY, SYGVKD. V lost 2 bases, J lost 1 base, and 8 bases lay in between. This CDR3 has 14 amino acids. This CDR3 is CAISELAENTEAFF. The DNA for the CDR3 is TGTGCCATCAGTGAGCTTGCAGAGAACACTGAAGCTTTCTTT.

This sequence joins TRBV19 and TRBJ1-1; a possible D gene is TRBD1 (6 bases). The V gene lost 8 bases and the J gene lost 6 bases, with 19 bases spanning the gap. This CDR3 spans 14 amino acids. Germline CDR1 LNHDA, CDR2 SQIVND (reference sequence). CDR3 DNA sequence: TGTGCCAGTCTCGACGGTGGGGGCCTCGCTGAAGCTTTCTTT. Its translation: CASLDGGGLAEAFF.

The chain employs TRBV6-5 and TRBJ1-1, with 8 bases fitting TRBD1. V dropped 8 bases and J dropped 1; count of bases not matched to a gene: 3. Germline assignment: CDR1 MNHEY and CDR2 SVGAGI. The CDR3 extends over 13 amino acids. The chain's CDR3 is CASPGQENTEAFF. In DNA form, the CDR3 reads TGTGCCAGCCCGGGACAGGAGAACACTGAAGCTTTCTTT.

The J gene is TRBJ1-2, the V gene TRBV7-8, with D uncertain. This CDR3 has 13 residues. CDR1 and CDR2 (germline): SGHVS, FQNEAQ. V lost 1 base and J 4 bases, leaving 7 bases between the germline ends. This chain's CDR3 is CASSLGGVYGYTF. The CDR3, as DNA: TGTGCCAGCAGCTTAGGGGGAGTCTATGGCTACACCTTC.

This chain connects TRBV30 to TRBJ2-5; D may be TRBD2 (5 bases). The CDR3 contains 15 residues. V lost 2 bases and J lost 4, with 17 bases in between. Germline V lookup: CDR1 GTSNPN, CDR2 SVGIG (reference sequence). The DNA for the CDR3 is TGTGCCTGGAGTTGGAGAGCGGTTGATGGAGAGACCCAGTACTTC. Encoded protein: CAWSWRAVDGETQYF.

This chain links TRBV3-1 (or the pseudogene TRBV3-2) with TRBJ2-7; 10 positions agree with TRBD2. V was clipped by 3 bases and J by 3 bases; unmatched bases: 8. The CDR3 has 16 residues. The germline V gene encodes CDR1 LGHDT and CDR2 YNNKEL (reference sequence). CDR3 region: CASSHASSGSSYEQYF. The CDR3 region has the DNA TGTGCCAGCAGCCACGCATCTAGCGGGAGTAGCTACGAGCAGTACTTC.

The CDR3, as DNA: TGTGCCAGCAGCCGTCGGGACAGGGGGAGCAATCAGCCCCAGCATTTT. Encoded protein: CASSRRDRGSNQPQHF. J is TRBJ1-5 and V is TRBV16, with TRBD1 matching over 11 bases. This CDR3 contains 16 residues. Germline CDR1 and CDR2: KGHSY and FQNENV. Unmatched junction bases numbered 3, after V lost 4 bases and J lost 1 base.